This entry describes one TCR beta chain. This same CDR3 is encoded by further DNA sequences in the sample. The data were obtained in a study of shared clonotypes between healthy human individuals. The CDR3 contains 15 residues. V was pared by 1 base and J by 6 bases, with 4 bases of the junction left unmatched. Germline lookup yields CDR1 LNHDA and CDR2 SQIVND (reference sequence). Measured with immunoSEQ multiplex PCR; TCRdb has only the in-frame clones, and not every one. Here the sample spans approximately 2.5 million clones, approximately 93% being singletons. This clonotype originated in a man aged 18 to 29 in good health. Some clones in this sample may be carry-over from other donors' samples. The specimen sequenced was naive CD4+ T cells from PBMCs. Subset reported: CD45RA+ positively selected. V and J are TRBV19 and TRBJ1-5, with 9 bases that match TRBD1. Here the CDR3 DNA reads TGTGCCAGTAGTATAGGGGGGACAGGGACTCAGCCCCAGCATTTT. Translated: CASSIGGTGTQPQHF.